Included here is one TCR beta chain sequence, with context. Antigen unknown. This entry is derived from a study of beta chain features in type 1 diabetes. Notes on the study in general: For patients, the naive, central memory and Treg TCRB repertoires appeared more alike than for healthy donors. Across all four CD4+ subsets, people with type 1 diabetes showed modestly shorter TCRB CDR3s. Any role of HLA type in TCRB rearrangement remained unresolved here.

V was clipped by 2 bases and J by 7 bases, with 12 bases between them. CDR1 GTSNPN and CDR2 SVGIG come from the germline V gene (reference sequence). This CDR3 has 12 residues. Of the isolated RNA, all was reverse transcribed, and so the sequenced material was expressed TCRB transcripts. Only in-frame clones appear in the TCRdb table, and some are missing; sequencing was by immunoSEQ multiplex PCR. The sample includes around 500,000 clones, 25% to 35% of them seen just once. CD4+ cells of the naive, central memory, regulatory and stem cell-like memory types were sorted via CD45RO/CCR7/CD25/CD127/CD95/CD27.

The rearrangement uses TRBV30 and TRBJ2-7; D is undetermined. Sequencing was done on a sample of naive CD4+ T cells from blood. This TCR came from a man aged 18 to 29 in good health. The CDR3 protein is CAWSQNNREQYF. The CDR3 DNA is TGTGCCTGGAGTCAGAATAATAGAGAGCAGTACTTC.